This is a list of T cell receptor beta chains from one sample in a study of T-cell reconstitution after alpha-beta-depleted transplantation in children. TCRdb redid the calling of the PCR reads with MiXCR, one entry per CDR3 protein. The sample has about 540,000 distinct CDR3 sequences, approximately 20% seen once; the top ten hold 3% to 4%. This sample comprised PBMCs from the stem cell graft donor, obtained from the stem cell graft. These receptors originate from a human donor who donated a stem cell graft to a child with acute lymphoblastic leukemia. Each CDR3 is given with its conserved first and last residue.

V: TRBV14; CDR3: CASSQTGQHTGELFF
V: TRBV6-1; CDR3: CASVLSTGNSYEQYF
V: TRBV29-1; CDR3: CSVLRTGEETQYF
V: TRBV2; CDR3: CASSSGRSWDYGYTF
V: TRBV12-3/TRBV12-4; CDR3: CASRGLASGEQFF
V: TRBV20-1; CDR3: CSARARPRGQGYTF
V: TRBV28; CDR3: CASSYAGPYEQYF
V: TRBV7-6; CDR3: CASSDSSGSFTDTQYF
V: TRBV5-1; CDR3: CASSLTGAEAFF
V: TRBV20-1; CDR3: CGGTHPLSPYEQYF
V: TRBV12-3/TRBV12-4; CDR3: CASSTGTGGAPYGYTF
V: TRBV7-3; CDR3: CASSRTSGNYEQYF
V: TRBV20-1; CDR3: CSARDVGVTYNEQFF
V: TRBV3-1; CDR3: CASSVDRGPYEQYF
V: TRBV7-9; CDR3: CASSPIVGRADNEQFF
V: TRBV30; CDR3: CAWTQAGQEAFF
V: TRBV7-8; CDR3: CASRNSGAYEQYF
V: TRBV20-1; CDR3: CSAWASGTNNEQFF
V: TRBV28; CDR3: CASNSGTSYNEQFF
V: TRBV19; CDR3: CASSSTGGGNTEAFF
V: TRBV19; CDR3: CASSIGGASYEQYF
V: TRBV5-1; CDR3: CASSLSGSSYEQYF
V: TRBV6-4; CDR3: CASSDSGREGLTDTQYF
V: TRBV20-1; CDR3: CSASEGGRTYEQYF
V: TRBV12-3/TRBV12-4; CDR3: CASSLEGAFF
V: TRBV7-6; CDR3: CASSPWTSSDEQFF
V: TRBV3-1; CDR3: CASCLGWTSESLGNEQFF
V: TRBV12-3/TRBV12-4; CDR3: CASSRDTNYEQYF
V: TRBV6-1; CDR3: CAADRVSNEQFF
V: TRBV12-3/TRBV12-4; CDR3: CASSFILGSQYF
V: TRBV15; CDR3: CATSPSGETQYF
V: TRBV15; CDR3: CATSGDPGTSGTDTQYF
V: TRBV7-8; CDR3: CASSMGLNEKLFF
V: TRBV3-1; CDR3: CASRNRGEVNIQYF
V: TRBV12-3/TRBV12-4; CDR3: CASSLTVAGITGELFF
V: TRBV20-1; CDR3: CSASRLAGDVFRQETQYF
V: TRBV5-1; CDR3: CASSLDAGVEKLFF
V: TRBV20-1; CDR3: CSARWTGIYNEQFF
V: TRBV6-1; CDR3: CASSGGTGYSPLHF
V: TRBV20-1; CDR3: CSAGRRSYNEQFF
V: TRBV12-3/TRBV12-4; CDR3: CASSLRVFTEAFF
V: TRBV20-1; CDR3: CSAQNGGTSQPQHF
V: TRBV5-1; CDR3: CASSLRSGSYEQYF
V: TRBV5-1; CDR3: CASSSKPLAGVSTDTQYF
V: TRBV7-9; CDR3: CASGTDEQFF
V: TRBV7-9; CDR3: CASSPGIGVLIYEQYF
V: TRBV5-1; CDR3: CASSLYSQLQETQYF
V: TRBV7-9; CDR3: CASSQGQGATNSYEQYF